This T cell receptor (beta chain) was recovered during a study of blood T cell repertoires in COVID-19. CDR1 and CDR2 (germline): SNHLY, FYNNEI. The ends were cut back, 3 bases at V and 4 bases at J, with 9 bases in the middle. CDR3 length equals 13 residues. Some clones are missing from TCRdb's copy, which holds only in-frame ones; the method was immunoSEQ multiplex PCR. This table has 65,000 to 90,000 clones, approximately 80% appearing once. The receptor comes from a woman aged 60-75 years with acute or convalescent COVID-19. The chain uses TRBV2 and TRBJ1-1; the D is unclear. Sequenced sample: peripheral blood. The DNA for the CDR3 is TGTGCCAGCAGTGAGTCGGGAGGCACTGAAGCTTTCTTT. The encoded protein is CASSESGGTEAFF.